This T cell receptor beta chain was obtained from a study of a mutant IDH1 vaccine in newly diagnosed glioma. The data were produced by immunoSEQ multiplex PCR, yet TCRdb's version contains in-frame clones alone and is incomplete. This table has some 33,000 clones, more than 75% appearing once. Remarks on this clone: Its antigen is as yet unknown.

Regarding time point: week 23, last vaccination. Vaccination comprised doses that each held 300 ug of mutant IDH1 20-mer peptide, plus topical imiquimod. The CDR3 length is 18 residues. Per germline, CDR1 PRHDT and CDR2 FYEKMQ (reference sequence). V lost 3 bases, J lost 0 bases, and 12 bases stayed unmatched. The receptor's source is a man between 35 and 55 years old with glioma. The genes are TRBV13 and TRBJ2-3; 7 nucleotides match TRBD1. The sequencing here drew on PBMCs, taken from a glioma patient whose treatment included an IDH1 peptide vaccine. The CDR3 nucleotides read TGTGCCAGCAGCTTCGACAGGGTACGTTTTGGGAGCACAGATACGCAGTATTTT. Amino acids: CASSFDRVRFGSTDTQYF.